The next 15 T cell receptor beta chains were all read from a single sample in a study of technical replicates of blood from several donors (dated by TCRdb to about 2017). Library creation used the immunoSEQ multiplex PCR assay. Here the immuneACCESS table is served through TCRdb, limited to in-frame sequences with V and J called. Missing clones are a known gap in these copies; in checked studies unresolved V genes cover under half, and the rest lacks a known reason. This sample comprises about 49,000 clones, about 93% of them detected only once. The ten top clones hold about 3.9% of the sample. The sequencing input was PBMCs. The receptors originated from a human donor in good health. Some clones in this sample may be carry-over from other donors' samples.

V is TRBV2 and J is TRBJ1-5; tentatively, D is TRBD1 (5 bases). This CDR3 spans 15 amino acids. CDR1 and CDR2 from the germline V gene are SNHLY and FYNNEI. Between the trimmed V and J ends, which lost 2 bases and 1 base, there was a span of 9 bases. This CDR3 is CASSEQGNSNQPQHF. The CDR3 bases are TGTGCCAGCAGTGAACAGGGTAACAGCAATCAGCCCCAGCATTTT.

The chain uses TRBV29-1 and TRBJ1-1; no reliable D call. V lost 3 bases to trimming and J lost 4 bases, with 12 bases between them. The CDR3 has 13 amino acids. Germline-derived CDR1 and CDR2 are SQVTM and ANQGSEA. CDR3 coding DNA: TGCAGCGTTGACCGGGGAACGGGCACTGAAGCTTTCTTT. This encodes CSVDRGTGTEAFF.

The rearrangement joins TRBV6-5 to TRBJ2-7; 7 bases agree with TRBD1. From germline, CDR1 is MNHEY and CDR2 SVGAGI. The CDR3 totals 13 residues. V was clipped by 4 bases and J by 3 bases; unmatched bases: 3. The CDR3 here is CASSSTGFYEQYF. CDR3 sequence (DNA): TGTGCCAGCAGTTCGACAGGGTTCTACGAGCAGTACTTC.

The chain combines TRBV7-9 with TRBJ2-1, with D maybe TRBD1 (6 bases). The CDR3 is 14 residues long. The V end lost 6 bases, the J end lost 8 bases, and 17 bases lay between the germline ends. Germline loops: CDR1 SEHNR, CDR2 FQNEAQ (reference sequence). CDR3 DNA sequence: TGTGCCAGCAGTTATAGGGCAGGGGATGATGAGCAGTTCTTC. It encodes CASSYRAGDDEQFF.

The CDR3 loop reads CATSNYRGTGELFF. The CDR3 coding sequence is TGTGCCACCAGCAATTACAGGGGCACCGGGGAGCTGTTTTTT. The chain has TRBV15 and TRBJ2-2, with 7 nucleotides matching TRBD1. V trimming: 4 bases; J trimming: 4 bases; junction bases outside the gene matches: 3. Looked up from germline, CDR1 is LNHNV and CDR2 is YYDKDF (reference sequence). CDR3 length equals 14 residues.

The genes are TRBV5-4 and TRBJ2-1; the match to TRBD2 covers 16 bases. The CDR3 is 17 amino acids. After removal of 4 bases from V and 6 bases from J, the junction contained 7 bases not matched to a gene. The germline gives CDR1 SGHNT, CDR2 YYREEE (reference sequence). The CDR3: CASSRGLAGGAGNEQFF. DNA of the CDR3: TGTGCCAGCAGCAGGGGACTAGCGGGGGGGGCAGGCAATGAGCAGTTCTTC.

This rearrangement joins TRBV25-1 to TRBJ1-4; D not resolved. V was clipped by 1 base and J by 7 bases, with 10 bases between them. Germline lookup yields CDR1 MGHDK and CDR2 SYGVNS. This CDR3 contains 14 residues. CDR3 residues: CASSEWEGPEKLFF. CDR3 bases: TGTGCCAGCAGTGAATGGGAGGGCCCTGAAAAACTGTTTTTT.

The chain is built from TRBV11-2 and TRBJ2-7; 10 bases match TRBD2. Per the germline V gene, CDR1 is SGHAT and CDR2 is FQNNGV. V lost 2 bases and J lost 7; bases outside the gene matches: 5. This CDR3 region has 14 residues. CDR3 bases: TGTGCCAGCAGCTTAACTAGCGGGGTCCTGGAGCAGTACTTC. It codes for CASSLTSGVLEQYF.

The chain is built from TRBV2 and TRBJ2-7, with D unresolved. Deletions cut 6 bases from V and 0 bases from J, with 9 bases between. The CDR3 totals 13 residues. Looked up from germline, CDR1 is SNHLY and CDR2 is FYNNEI. CDR3 sequence: CASSPQPSYEQYF. DNA for the CDR3: TGTGCCAGCAGCCCACAGCCCTCCTACGAGCAGTACTTC.

This clone appeared a few times. J is TRBJ2-3 and V is TRBV6-4; TRBD1 might be the D (5 bases). V lost 3 bases, J lost 2 bases, and 9 bases lay in between. From germline, CDR1 is MRHNA and CDR2 SNTAGT. The CDR3 consists of 14 residues. Here the CDR3 reads CASSDKGSTDTQYF. The CDR3 coding sequence is TGTGCCAGCAGTGATAAGGGGTCCACAGATACGCAGTATTTT.

This clone has just one count. This sequence joins TRBV5-6 and TRBJ1-2; D gene uncertain. The CDR3 sequence is 13 residues long. Germline assignment: CDR1 SGHDT and CDR2 YYEEEE. Trimming took 0 bases from V and 2 from J, leaving 5 bases between them. CDR3 coding DNA: TGTGCCAGCAGCTTGGACAGAAACTATGGCTACACCTTC. This gives the protein CASSLDRNYGYTF.

This clone has a single count. The CDR3 is CASSQGGLETQYF. The CDR3 coding sequence is TGCGCCAGCAGCCAAGGGGGGCTGGAGACCCAGTACTTC. The chain couples TRBV4-1 to TRBJ2-5, with TRBD1 as a possible D gene (6 bases). Germline CDR1 reads MGHRA; CDR2 reads YSYEKL. This CDR3 has 13 residues. Trimming shortened V by 1 base and J by 5 bases, and 8 bases separated the two germline ends.

This clone appeared once. V gene TRBV7-9 combines with J gene TRBJ2-7; 9 nucleotides line up with TRBD1. Germline V CDR1 and CDR2: SEHNR, FQNEAQ (reference sequence). Losses at the gene ends were 6 bases for V and 0 bases for J; bases not matched to a gene: 12. The CDR3 loop spans 17 amino acids. This CDR3 is CASSKMPGQGFSYEQYF. CDR3 nucleotide sequence: TGTGCCAGCAGTAAGATGCCGGGACAGGGCTTCTCCTACGAGCAGTACTTC.

The rearrangement uses TRBV7-2 and TRBJ2-1, with 7 bases matching TRBD2. J gave up 10 bases and V 4 bases, and 16 bases lay outside the gene matches. The germline gives CDR1 SGHTA, CDR2 FQGNSA. The CDR3 sequence is 16 residues long. This CDR3 is CASSYGGAGARGEQFF. CDR3 coding DNA: TGTGCCAGCAGCTACGGCGGGGCGGGAGCTCGTGGGGAGCAGTTCTTC.

This chain joins TRBV27 and TRBJ2-2, with 8 nucleotides matching TRBD1. V gave up 5 bases and J gave up 4 bases; unmatched junction bases: 12. This CDR3 is 17 amino acids long. The germline V gene has CDR1 MNHEY and CDR2 SMNVEV (reference sequence). The CDR3 sequence is CASSPPGTGRGTGELFF. For the CDR3, the DNA is TGTGCCAGCAGTCCCCCAGGGACAGGAAGAGGCACCGGGGAGCTGTTTTTT.